These 12 T cell receptor beta chains came from one sample sequenced in a study of low-dose radiotherapy and immunotherapy resistance in tumors (dated by TCRdb to between 2022 and 2023). According to the study, the label for this sample's time point signals: before trial treatment. The sequencing machine was an Illumina HiSeq 2500. First-strand cDNA was synthesized using Superscript III and a set of TRAV- and TRBV-specific primers, so that both TCRalpha and TCRbeta chains were covered. An approximately 20-cycle PCR with Phusion amplified the TCRs, pairing a constant-region primer with the adapter that was attached to the V primers. TCRdb handled the public reads itself, with Q25 trimming in fastp and clone calling in MiXCR, and kept productive beta chains. Rows with a matching CDR3 protein are joined into one entry that keeps the most common DNA and genes. The sample table holds tens of thousands of distinct CDR3 sequences, of which roughly 19% were seen once. The ten biggest clones cover about 2.5% of the sample.

Specimen: PBMCs, collected before treatment. The source of these receptors is a male donor with prostate cancer.

This clonotype was counted many times. The chain employs TRBV11-2 and TRBJ2-2; D may correspond to TRBD1 or TRBD2 (7 bases each). Germline V gives CDR1 SGHAT, CDR2 FQNNGV. V shed 4 bases and J shed 4 bases, with 16 bases lying between them. There are 16 residues in the CDR3. The CDR3 nucleotides read TGTGCCAGCAGCTGGGCAGGGGGGGCGATCACCGGGGAGCTGTTTTTT. Translation: CASSWAGGAITGELFF.

This clonotype came up a few times. The chain joins TRBV27 to TRBJ2-5; 15 nucleotides align to TRBD2. CDR1 and CDR2 from the germline V gene are MNHEY and SMNVEV (reference sequence). V lost 6 bases and J lost 4; bases outside the gene matches: 9. This CDR3 comprises 17 residues. The CDR3 spells CASSTAPGLAGGETQYF. The CDR3 DNA reads TGTGCCAGCAGCACAGCTCCGGGACTAGCGGGGGGAGAGACCCAGTACTTC.

A word on this clonotype: Only one base separates this from a far larger clonotype, so it likely reflects a read error. A read error is likely, as this CDR3 ends without the conserved phenylalanine or tryptophan. V usage is TRBV6-1 and J usage is TRBJ1-5; D is perhaps TRBD1 (5 bases). The CDR3 sequence is 17 residues long. V gave up 5 bases and J gave up 2 bases, with 19 bases separating them. Germline V lookup: CDR1 MNHNS, CDR2 SASEGT. DNA of the CDR3: TGTGCCAGCAGTTATCCAGTGGCAGGGCAAGGCAATCAGCCCCAGCATTCT. This sequence encodes CASSYPVAGQGNQPQHS.

In its sample, this clonotype was seen many times. The genes are TRBV7-9 and TRBJ1-2, with D maybe TRBD1 (6 bases). V dropped 5 bases and J dropped 4 bases, with 14 bases sitting between them. From germline, CDR1 is SEHNR and CDR2 FQNEAQ (reference sequence). CDR3 size: 14 residues. This chain's CDR3 is CASSLPGAIYGYTF. The CDR3 DNA reads as TGTGCCAGCAGCCTTCCAGGGGCCATCTATGGCTACACCTTC. Filled out from reference TRBV7-9 and TRBJ1-2, the complete variable domain reads DTGVSQNPRHKITKRGQNVTFRCDPISEHNRLYWYRQTLGQGPEFLTYFQNEAQLEKSRLLSDRFSAERPKGSFSTLEIQRTEQGDSAMYLCASSLPGAIYGYTFGSGTRLTVV.

This clonotype appeared a few times. The chain employs TRBV5-1 and TRBJ1-1; TRBD1 might be the D (5 bases). The V gene lost 7 bases and the J gene lost 3 bases, with 13 bases spanning the gap. The germline gives CDR1 SGHRS, CDR2 YFSETQ. This CDR3 has 13 amino acids. The CDR3 here is CASGGPRDTEAFF. CDR3 in DNA: TGCGCCAGCGGTGGCCCCAGGGACACTGAAGCTTTCTTT.

This clonotype was counted ten times or more. This rearrangement joins TRBV3-1 to TRBJ2-3; 7 positions agree with TRBD2. Trimming at V came to 0 bases and at J to 2 bases, leaving 14 bases not matched to a gene. The CDR3 extends over 19 amino acids. The germline V gene encodes CDR1 LGHDT and CDR2 YNNKEL (reference sequence). The CDR3, as DNA: TGTGCCAGCAGCCAAGATCGTTATTCGGGACTAACCAACACAGATACGCAGTATTTT. It is translated as CASSQDRYSGLTNTDTQYF.

This clonotype was seen ten or more times. The chain is built from TRBV12-3 or TRBV12-4 and TRBJ2-1, with unresolved D. The V and J ends lost 4 bases and 3 bases respectively, with 13 bases between them. The CDR3 has 15 residues. This CDR3 is CASSSTAWDYNEQFF. The DNA of the CDR3 is TGTGCCAGCAGTTCTACCGCATGGGACTACAATGAGCAGTTCTTC.

This sequence joins TRBV18 and TRBJ1-2; TRBD1 agrees at 11 bases. The trim removed 0 bases at V and 6 bases at J, leaving 3 bases unmatched. This CDR3 region has 15 residues. The germline V gene has CDR1 KGHSH and CDR2 LQKENI. The CDR3 DNA follows: TGTGCCAGCTCACCACCGGGACAGGGGGTAAATGGCTACACCTTC. Translation: CASSPPGQGVNGYTF.

This clonotype appeared many times. The chain carries TRBV6-5 and TRBJ1-2; D not resolved. The CDR3 sequence is 17 residues long. The V and J ends lost 0 bases and 4 bases respectively, with 18 bases between them. CDR1 and CDR2 from the germline V gene are MNHEY and SVGAGI. CDR3 nucleotides: TGTGCCAGCAGTTACTCCTCGCCCGGGAGGATCGGCTATGGCTACACCTTC. Its protein product is CASSYSSPGRIGYGYTF.

Ten or more counts support this clonotype. The rearrangement joins TRBV20-1 to TRBJ2-3; TRBD1 is a possible D gene (5 bases). The CDR3 has 14 residues. CDR1 and CDR2 (germline): DFQATT, SNEGSKA (reference sequence). V was clipped by 5 bases and J by 6 bases, with 18 bases between them. CDR3 region: CSARSLMWGDTQYF. The CDR3 bases are TGCAGTGCTCGATCGCTGATGTGGGGCGATACGCAGTATTTT.

Turning to this clonotype: In this CDR3 the conserved last residue, phenylalanine or tryptophan, is missing, so a read error is likely. The rearrangement uses TRBV6-6 and TRBJ2-3; 7 bases are shared with TRBD2. The trim removed 2 bases at V and 9 bases at J, leaving 23 bases unmatched. The CDR3 sequence is 19 residues long. Germline-derived CDR1 and CDR2 are MNHNY and SVGAGI (reference sequence). The DNA for the CDR3 is TGTGCCAGCAGTTACCCCAAACTCTGGACGGGGGGAAGCAGAGACACGCAGTATTCT. Protein: CASSYPKLWTGGSRDTQYS.

The rearrangement links TRBV15 to TRBJ1-4; tentative D call: TRBD1 (5 bases). The V gene lost 5 bases and the J gene lost 8 bases, with 12 bases spanning the gap. Germline CDR1 reads LNHNV; CDR2 reads YYDKDF (reference sequence). The CDR3 is made up of 13 amino acids. The CDR3 loop is CATSRGFREKLFF. The CDR3 DNA sequence: TGTGCCACCAGCCGGGGGTTCCGGGAAAAACTGTTTTTT.